The 3 T cell receptor beta chains given below trace back to one sample, sequenced in a study of graft-versus-host responses after intestinal transplantation. The repertoire was sequenced with immunoSEQ multiplex PCR; TCRdb's copy has only in-frame clones and lacks some. This sample has tens of thousands of clones, with around 90% found just once. These receptors lack a known antigen. This specimen consisted of unstimulated CD4+ T cells sorted from spleen or lymph node cells, obtained before intestinal transplant. The source is a human donor who received an intestinal transplant.

This chain links TRBV6-4 with TRBJ2-2; no definite D call. V was clipped by 6 bases and J by 4 bases, with 12 bases between them. In germline, CDR1 is MRHNA, CDR2 SNTAGT. There are 14 residues in the CDR3. The CDR3 loop is CASSPLGATGELFF. The DNA of the CDR3 is TGTGCCAGCAGCCCCCTTGGAGCCACCGGGGAGCTGTTTTTT.

The chain links TRBV7-3 to TRBJ2-1; TRBD2 matches 16 bases. V gave up 5 bases and J gave up 7 bases; unmatched junction bases: 20. CDR1 is SGHTA and CDR2 is FQGTGA in the germline V gene. This CDR3 has 21 amino acids. The CDR3 is CASSPSGTSGGASLLRNEQFF. The CDR3 nucleotides are TGTGCCAGCAGCCCATCAGGGACTAGCGGGGGGGCGAGTCTTTTAAGGAATGAGCAGTTCTTC.

The rearrangement uses TRBV11-2 and TRBJ1-4; 7 bases are a match to TRBD1. The CDR3 loop spans 15 amino acids. J was trimmed by 4 bases and V by 2 bases; bases with no gene match: 4. Germline-derived CDR1 and CDR2 are SGHAT and FQNNGV. As DNA, the CDR3 is TGTGCCAGCAGCTTACGGACAGGATATAATGAAAAACTGTTTTTT. It is translated as CASSLRTGYNEKLFF.